This TCR beta chain was recovered during a study of vaccination and CD4 T cells after COVID-19. Study overall: Every culture used as a control got a CEFX pool, an HIV-1 Nef pool, or no peptide. Overall study findings and caveats: In median terms, SARS-CoV-2-reactive clonotypes went from roughly 21 to 40, a nonsignificant rise.

The treatment here: roughly 10-day PBMC culture with coronavirus spike peptide pools or control peptides (ViraFEST assay). Researchers collected the unexposed donor's CD4+ T cells before the COVID-19 pandemic (2011-2018). Peptide-pool expansion of antigen-specific T cells preceded TCR sequencing in ViraFEST. At days 3 and 7, half the medium was exchanged for fresh IL-2 medium. With the Oncomine TCR Beta short-read assay, DNA from cultured CD4+ T cells was sequenced. Each CDR3 protein gets one entry after TCRdb re-called the PCR reads with MiXCR. The table records about 6,900 distinct CDR3 sequences, roughly 25% of them present only once. The table lists this clonotype with a few counts. Its antigen is currently unknown. Material for sequencing was CD4+ T cells from blood, cultured in vitro. The sequence was obtained from a human donor in good health.

The CDR3 reads CASSVTVWDSYEQYF. CDR3 coding DNA: TGTGCCAGCAGTGTGACCGTGTGGGACTCCTACGAGCAGTACTTC. V gene TRBV6-1 combines with J gene TRBJ2-7; D call uncertain. This CDR3 is 15 amino acids long. V gave up 4 bases and J gave up 0 bases, with 13 bases separating them. The V gene's germline CDR1 is MNHNS and CDR2 SASEGT.